These T cell receptor beta chains were read from a single sample in a study of cytomegalovirus exposure and HLA in healthy donors. The assay was immunoSEQ multiplex PCR, and TCRdb's table has in-frame clones only and misses some. Here the sample spans some 120,000 clones, approximately 95% being singletons. Sequenced input: PBMCs. The receptors originated from a man aged 18 to 29 in good health and CMV-seronegative. Each CDR3 is given with its conserved first and last residue. The order of the fields is CDR3 DNA, CDR3 protein, clone size, J gene, D gene, V gene. The D gene is left open where the match is weak. The listing skips clone size in some rows; elsewhere it reads once, few, many or a size class.

TGCAGCGTTGAAGATAACGGCGGTTCAGATAGCGATGAGCAGTTCTTC | CSVEDNGGSDSDEQFF | few | TRBJ2-1 | NA | TRBV29-1
TGTGCCAGCTCTCAGACTTTAGCGGGAGGAGACAGTGAGCAGTTCTTC | CASSQTLAGGDSEQFF | few | TRBJ2-1 | TRBD2 | TRBV18
TGTGCCAGCAGCTTAGCGGGAGGGCCAAGAACCGGGGAGCTGTTTTTT | CASSLAGGPRTGELFF | NA | TRBJ2-2 | TRBD2 | TRBV11-2
TGTGCCAGCAGTTTATGGGCTAGCGGGATCTACAATGAGCAGTTCTTC | CASSLWASGIYNEQFF | NA | TRBJ2-1 | TRBD2 | TRBV27
TGTGCCAGTATCACCGCGGGGATAGGTGGCACCGGGGAGCTGTTTTTT | CASITAGIGGTGELFF | NA | TRBJ2-2 | NA | TRBV19
TGTGCCAGCAGCCGGGCCGGGGGGAGCAATCAGCCCCAGCATTTT | CASSRAGGSNQPQHF | NA | TRBJ1-5 | NA | TRBV7-9
TGTGCCACCAGCAGAGGGGGACTAGCGGGAGGTCAAGAGACCCAGTACTTC | CATSRGGLAGGQETQYF | NA | TRBJ2-5 | TRBD2 | TRBV15
TGTGCCAGCAGCTTAGTCCCGGGACTAGCTCTCAATGAGCAGTTCTTC | CASSLVPGLALNEQFF | NA | TRBJ2-1 | TRBD2 | TRBV7-4
TGTGCCAGTAGTATTACGGGAGTAGGCTACGAGCAGTACTTC | CASSITGVGYEQYF | NA | TRBJ2-7 | NA | TRBV19
TGTGCCAGCAGCCTCAGGGGACGAAACACCATATATTTT | CASSLRGRNTIYF | NA | TRBJ1-3 | NA | TRBV13
TGTGCCAGCATTGACAGGGGGCGCGTTGGCTATGGCTACACCTTC | CASIDRGRVGYGYTF | once | TRBJ1-2 | TRBD1 | TRBV28
TGTGCCACCAGCAGAGATACAGCGGGGAACTACGAGCAGTACTTC | CATSRDTAGNYEQYF | NA | TRBJ2-7 | TRBD2 | TRBV15
TGTGCCAGCAGCCAGGGGGGACAGGGGGCTTTTCAGCCCCAGCATTTT | CASSQGGQGAFQPQHF | NA | TRBJ1-5 | TRBD1 | TRBV5-6
TGTGCCTGGAGTGGGGAAGGGGGTGAAGCTTTCTTT | CAWSGEGGEAFF | once | TRBJ1-1 | NA | TRBV30
TGTGCCAGCAGTTTGGGAGATGAAGCTTTCTTT | CASSLGDEAFF | NA | TRBJ1-1 | NA | TRBV28
TGTGCCACCAGAGCTGGCGGGAGGGCCTTTAGCACAGATACGCAGTATTTT | CATRAGGRAFSTDTQYF | NA | TRBJ2-3 | TRBD2 | TRBV15
TGTGCCAGTAGTAAGGCGGGCTCTTCCTACAATGAGCAGTTCTTC | CASSKAGSSYNEQFF | once | TRBJ2-1 | NA | TRBV19
TGTGCCAGCAGTGAGAGGTCTAGCGGGATTGAGCAGTTCTTC | CASSERSSGIEQFF | NA | TRBJ2-1 | TRBD2 | TRBV2
TGTGCCAGTAGCAGGGACAGGGAATGGGGTCAGCCCCAGCATTTT | CASSRDREWGQPQHF | NA | TRBJ1-5 | TRBD1 | TRBV19
TGTGCCAGCAGCCAAGTTCTCCGGGGGACCGGGGAGCTGTTTTTT | CASSQVLRGTGELFF | NA | TRBJ2-2 | NA | TRBV4-2
TGTGCCAGCAGCTTGGCCCAGGGGTACGGATCGTATGGCTACACCTTC | CASSLAQGYGSYGYTF | once | TRBJ1-2 | NA | TRBV5-4
TGTGCCAGCAGATTTACAGGGGAAGATGGCTACACCTTC | CASRFTGEDGYTF | NA | TRBJ1-2 | TRBD1 | TRBV28
TGTGCCAGCTCGACTAGCGAGAACCATGAGCAGTTCTTC | CASSTSENHEQFF | NA | TRBJ2-1 | TRBD2 | TRBV7-9
TGTGCCAGCTCACCCGAGGTACATCAGCCCCAGCATTTT | CASSPEVHQPQHF | NA | TRBJ1-5 | NA | TRBV18
TGTGCCAGCAGTCCCCAGTTTGCAACTAATGAAAAACTGTTTTTT | CASSPQFATNEKLFF | NA | TRBJ1-4 | NA | TRBV6-5
TGTGCCAGCAGCCCTGCGGGGACAGCTAAGAACACTGAAGCTTTCTTT | CASSPAGTAKNTEAFF | NA | TRBJ1-1 | TRBD1 | TRBV7-3
TGTGCCAGCAGTTCAAACCGACAGGAAAGAGCCTACGAGCAGTACTTC | CASSSNRQERAYEQYF | NA | TRBJ2-7 | NA | TRBV27
TGTGCCAGCAGCTTCGCGGGACAGCTATACAATGAGCAGTTCTTC | CASSFAGQLYNEQFF | NA | TRBJ2-1 | NA | TRBV5-4
TGTGCCTGGAGTGTTGGGGACTACTATGGCTACACCTTC | CAWSVGDYYGYTF | NA | TRBJ1-2 | NA | TRBV30
TGCGCCAGCAGCTTGGGGACTAGCGGCTACAATGAGCAGTTCTTC | CASSLGTSGYNEQFF | NA | TRBJ2-1 | TRBD2 | TRBV5-1
TGTGCCAGCAGCTCCTACCTAGACAGGGTCGGGAACATTCAGTACTTC | CASSSYLDRVGNIQYF | NA | TRBJ2-4 | TRBD1 | TRBV9
TGTGCCAGCCGTCAAGGGGCTGGACAGCCCCAGCATTTT | CASRQGAGQPQHF | NA | TRBJ1-5 | NA | TRBV6-5
TGTGCCAGCAAAAAGGAGGGCGGTATTTTAGGGGAGACCCAGTACTTC | CASKKEGGILGETQYF | NA | TRBJ2-5 | NA | TRBV2
TGTGCCAGCAGCCAATTATCTATGAACACTGAAGCTTTCTTT | CASSQLSMNTEAFF | NA | TRBJ1-1 | NA | TRBV14
TGTGCCAGTAGTATAGGCCTACCAAGGAGCGGCAATTCCTACGAGCAGTACTTC | CASSIGLPRSGNSYEQYF | NA | TRBJ2-7 | NA | TRBV19
TGTGCCAGCAGACCACAGCTGGGGAACACTGAAGCTTTCTTT | CASRPQLGNTEAFF | NA | TRBJ1-1 | NA | TRBV7-2
TGTGCCAGCAACTCCGTCCCCGGGGGCTACACCTTC | CASNSVPGGYTF | NA | TRBJ1-2 | NA | TRBV7-9